These 25 T cell receptor beta chains came from one sample sequenced in a study of shared clonotypes between healthy human individuals. CD45RO-negative cells were positively selected for CCR7, leaving out terminally differentiated effector memory CD45RA+ cells. Generated by immunoSEQ multiplex PCR, the TCRdb table keeps only in-frame clones and is missing some. This table has over 2 million clones, about 95% appearing once. Sequencing was done on a sample of naive CD8+ T cells sorted from blood. The receptors here all came from a man aged 18 to 29 in good health.

DNA of the CDR3: TGTGCCAGCAGTTTTGGATCAGAGGGCTACGAGCAGTACTTC. It is translated as CASSFGSEGYEQYF. J is TRBJ2-7 and V is TRBV5-8; D may be TRBD2 (5 bases). The CDR3 spans 14 residues. Germline assignment: CDR1 SGHTS and CDR2 YDEGEE. Trimming shortened V by 5 bases and J by 3 bases, and 15 bases separated the two germline ends.

The chain links TRBV21-1 to TRBJ2-1; the table names TRBD2, a call not compared with the DNA. TRBV21-1 is a pseudogene locus. The CDR3 runs 14 residues. The CDR3 region has the DNA TGTGCCAGCAGCAAAGATCGGACTCACAATGAGCAGTTCTTC. As protein: CASSKDRTHNEQFF.

This clone has just one count. The V gene is TRBV7-9, the J gene TRBJ2-1; D perhaps matches TRBD1 (6 bases). V shed 1 base and J shed 6 bases, with 7 bases lying between them. The CDR3 spans 13 residues. In germline, CDR1 is SEHNR, CDR2 FQNEAQ (reference sequence). The DNA of the CDR3 is TGTGCCAGCAGCTTAGTGGGGGCCAATGAGCAGTTCTTC. Translated: CASSLVGANEQFF.

This chain links TRBV5-6 with TRBJ1-1; D uncertain. Per the germline V gene, CDR1 is SGHDT and CDR2 is YYEEEE. The CDR3 is 12 amino acids. Trimming shortened V by 3 bases and J by 1 base, and 4 bases separated the two germline ends. CDR3 bases: TGTGCCAGCAGCTGGGAGAACACTGAAGCTTTCTTT. Translated: CASSWENTEAFF. Full variable domain (outside the CDR3, taken from reference TRBV5-6 and TRBJ1-1): DAGVTQSPTHLIKTRGQQVTLRCSPKSGHDTVSWYQQALGQGPQFIFQYYEEEERQRGNFPDRFSGHQFPNYSSELNVNALLLGDSALYLCASSWENTEAFFGQGTRLTVV.

The chain carries TRBV4-3 and TRBJ2-3, with D perhaps being TRBD1 or TRBD2 (5 bases each). The V end was cut by 0 bases, the J end by 0 bases, with 10 bases between. The CDR3 totals 16 residues. In germline, CDR1 is LGHNA, CDR2 YSLEER. For the CDR3, the DNA is TGCGCCAGCAGCCAAGAATGGGACCACAGCACAGATACGCAGTATTTT. Its translation: CASSQEWDHSTDTQYF.

This chain connects TRBV9 to TRBJ2-5; the D gene is possibly TRBD1 (7 bases). V was cut by 3 bases and J by 4 bases, with 19 bases left in between. Germline values: CDR1 SGDLS, CDR2 YYNGEE. CDR3 length equals 16 residues. CDR3 residues: CASSAFGGGTGETQYF. The CDR3 DNA reads TGTGCCAGCAGCGCCTTCGGAGGGGGCACCGGAGAGACCCAGTACTTC.

V and J are TRBV7-6 and TRBJ2-7, with D unresolved. Trimming took 1 base from V and 3 from J, leaving 10 bases between them. This CDR3 has 14 amino acids. Looked up from germline, CDR1 is SGHVS and CDR2 is FNYEAQ. CDR3 region: CASSLGDTVYEQYF. CDR3 nucleotide sequence: TGTGCCAGCAGCTTAGGAGACACGGTCTACGAGCAGTACTTC.

The rearrangement links TRBV27 to TRBJ1-1, with TRBD1 as a possible D gene (5 bases). V was shortened by 3 bases and J by 8 bases, with 13 bases between the two germline ends. CDR1 is MNHEY, CDR2 SMNVEV, per germline (reference sequence). This CDR3 comprises 13 residues. This CDR3 is CASSFGGTGEAFF. The CDR3 DNA reads TGTGCCAGCAGTTTTGGAGGAACAGGAGAAGCTTTCTTT.

The table lists this clone with a count of one. This chain uses TRBV2 with TRBJ2-4; 9 bases are a match to TRBD2. The V and J ends lost 2 bases and 3 bases, in that order; junction bases with no gene match: 8. Germline-derived CDR1 and CDR2 are SNHLY and FYNNEI. The CDR3 is 17 amino acids. The CDR3 region has the DNA TGTGCCAGCAGTGAATTGCCGCCAGCGGGGGGCAAAAACATTCAGTACTTC. This translates into CASSELPPAGGKNIQYF.

The chain's CDR3 is CASSSDGTGDYEQYF. The CDR3 bases are TGCGCCAGCAGCTCGGACGGGACAGGGGACTACGAGCAGTACTTC. V gene TRBV5-1 combines with J gene TRBJ2-7; 10 nucleotides match TRBD1. Looked up from germline, CDR1 is SGHRS and CDR2 is YFSETQ. Trimming removed 3 bases from V and 3 bases from J; junction bases left unmatched: 6. The CDR3 is 15 amino acids.

The V and J genes are TRBV7-2 and TRBJ2-1, with no clear D. Trimming removed 1 base at V and 8 bases at J, with 9 bases between. CDR1 and CDR2 from the germline V gene are SGHTA and FQGNSA. The CDR3 consists of 13 residues. Here the CDR3 DNA reads TGTGCCAGCAGCTTAGGTGGAAGGGATGAGCAGTTCTTC. The encoded protein is CASSLGGRDEQFF.

Concerning this clone itself: The junction differs from germline at one of its ends, possibly a read error. The genes are TRBV19 and TRBJ1-6; no firm D call. CDR3 length equals 15 residues. Germline CDR1 LNHDA, CDR2 SQIVND (reference sequence). The CDR3 protein is CASSPRVSFNSPLHF. The CDR3 DNA reads TGTGCCAGTAGTCCTAGGGTCTCCTTTAATTCACCCCTCCACTTT.

This chain links TRBV27 with TRBJ2-7; maybe TRBD2 (5 bases). In germline, CDR1 is MNHEY, CDR2 SMNVEV (reference sequence). The CDR3 runs 14 residues. V lost 6 bases and J lost 3, with 15 bases in between. CDR3 sequence: CASRWSGTYYEQYF. The CDR3 DNA reads as TGTGCCAGCAGGTGGAGCGGCACCTACTACGAGCAGTACTTC.

The rearrangement joins TRBV29-1 to TRBJ2-2; D is undetermined. Trimming cost V 3 bases and J 0 bases, with 8 bases left between them. Germline CDR1 and CDR2: SQVTM and ANQGSEA. The CDR3 totals 14 residues. The CDR3: CSVDPGPNTGELFF. In DNA form, the CDR3 reads TGCAGCGTTGACCCCGGGCCGAACACCGGGGAGCTGTTTTTT.

This rearrangement joins TRBV6-1 to TRBJ1-2; the match to TRBD1 covers 9 bases. Trimming at V came to 0 bases and at J to 4 bases, leaving 3 bases not matched to a gene. The CDR3 contains 15 residues. Looked up from germline, CDR1 is MNHNS and CDR2 is SASEGT. This CDR3 reads CASSEAGTGSYGYTF. In DNA, the CDR3 is TGTGCCAGCAGTGAAGCGGGGACAGGGAGCTATGGCTACACCTTC.

The gene calls are TRBV4-3 and TRBJ1-1, with unresolved D. CDR1 LGHNA and CDR2 YSLEER come from the germline V gene. The CDR3 spans 14 residues. Between the trimmed V and J ends, which lost 0 bases and 2 bases, there was a span of 7 bases. CDR3 sequence: CASSQDYYNTEAFF. The CDR3 bases are TGCGCCAGCAGCCAAGACTACTACAACACTGAAGCTTTCTTT.

This rearrangement joins TRBV6-6 to TRBJ2-7; possibly TRBD1 for D (5 bases). Trimming removed 6 bases from V and 7 bases from J, with 13 bases in between. CDR1 MNHNY and CDR2 SVGAGI come from the germline V gene (reference sequence). This CDR3 has 12 residues. CDR3 residues: CASRTGIFEQYF. CDR3 in DNA: TGTGCCAGCAGAACAGGAATATTTGAGCAGTACTTC.

The rearrangement uses TRBV5-6 and TRBJ2-5; TRBD2 agrees at 10 bases. J was trimmed by 4 bases and V by 0 bases; bases with no gene match: 6. The length of the CDR3 is 16 residues. Germline CDR1 SGHDT, CDR2 YYEEEE. The CDR3 nucleotides are TGTGCCAGCAGCTTGGAAGGGACTAGCGTAGGAGAGACCCAGTACTTC. It translates to CASSLEGTSVGETQYF.

This chain connects TRBV9 to TRBJ2-1; 7 bases line up with TRBD2. Unmatched junction bases numbered 7, after V lost 0 bases and J lost 4 bases. There are 16 residues in the CDR3. Germline-derived CDR1 and CDR2 are SGDLS and YYNGEE. The CDR3 is CASSVAWLAAYNEQFF. Here the CDR3 DNA reads TGTGCCAGCAGCGTAGCTTGGCTAGCGGCTTACAATGAGCAGTTCTTC.

The chain couples TRBV7-6 to TRBJ2-2; 8 positions agree with TRBD2. The CDR3 contains 16 residues. Unmatched junction bases numbered 10, after V lost 6 bases and J lost 4 bases. Germline V lookup: CDR1 SGHVS, CDR2 FNYEAQ. The CDR3 coding sequence is TGTGCCAGCAGACGTACTAGCGGTGAGGGCACCGGGGAGCTGTTTTTT. Translating gives CASRRTSGEGTGELFF. Full variable domain (rest looked up from reference TRBV7-6 and TRBJ2-2): GAGVSQSPRYKVTKRGQDVALRCDPISGHVSLYWYRQALGQGPEFLTYFNYEAQQDKSGLPNDRFSAERPEGSISTLTIQRTEQRDSAMYRCASRRTSGEGTGELFFGEGSRLTVL.

This clone was observed once. V gene TRBV5-1 combines with J gene TRBJ2-3; 10 nucleotides align to TRBD1. Germline trimming cut 2 bases from V and 12 bases from J; bases unmatched to any gene: 3. The germline V gene encodes CDR1 SGHRS and CDR2 YFSETQ. The CDR3 loop spans 12 amino acids. DNA for the CDR3: TGCGCCAGCAGCTTAGACAGGGGGCCTCAGTATTTT. Amino acid sequence: CASSLDRGPQYF.

The V call is TRBV25-1, the J call TRBJ2-7; the match to TRBD1 covers 9 bases. The CDR3 is 16 residues long. The germline V gene encodes CDR1 MGHDK and CDR2 SYGVNS. The V gene end was trimmed by 5 bases and the J gene end by 2 bases; junction bases not matched to a gene: 10. CDR3 in DNA: TGTGCCAGCAGTAAGGTTTCGGGGGACAGGGCCTACGAGCAGTACTTC. Translation gives CASSKVSGDRAYEQYF.

The V gene is TRBV13, the J gene TRBJ2-4, with 8 bases aligning to TRBD2. Germline V gene lookup returns CDR1 PRHDT and CDR2 FYEKMQ (reference sequence). The V segment lost 8 bases and the J segment 5 bases; nucleotides outside the gene matches: 2. This CDR3 is 12 amino acids long. This CDR3 is CASGTRQNIQYF. The CDR3 DNA reads as TGTGCCAGCGGGACTAGACAAAACATTCAGTACTTC.

The rearrangement links TRBV11-2 to TRBJ2-7; 7 bases match TRBD1. CDR1 is SGHAT, CDR2 FQNNGV, per germline. V gave up 4 bases and J gave up 5 bases; unmatched junction bases: 14. CDR3 length: 16 amino acids. CDR3 in DNA: TGTGCCAGCAGCTCCCAACACAGAGGGGGCGGAGACGAGCAGTACTTC. It is translated as CASSSQHRGGGDEQYF.

This clone appeared once. The genes are TRBV30 and TRBJ2-3; the match to TRBD1 covers 8 bases. Germline V gene data show CDR1 as GTSNPN and CDR2 as SVGIG (reference sequence). CDR3 length: 14 amino acids. With 5 bases clipped from V and 3 bases from J, the junction kept 7 bases outside the gene matches. CDR3 region: CAWAGTGITDTQYF. The CDR3 DNA reads as TGTGCCTGGGCCGGGACAGGTATAACAGATACGCAGTATTTT.